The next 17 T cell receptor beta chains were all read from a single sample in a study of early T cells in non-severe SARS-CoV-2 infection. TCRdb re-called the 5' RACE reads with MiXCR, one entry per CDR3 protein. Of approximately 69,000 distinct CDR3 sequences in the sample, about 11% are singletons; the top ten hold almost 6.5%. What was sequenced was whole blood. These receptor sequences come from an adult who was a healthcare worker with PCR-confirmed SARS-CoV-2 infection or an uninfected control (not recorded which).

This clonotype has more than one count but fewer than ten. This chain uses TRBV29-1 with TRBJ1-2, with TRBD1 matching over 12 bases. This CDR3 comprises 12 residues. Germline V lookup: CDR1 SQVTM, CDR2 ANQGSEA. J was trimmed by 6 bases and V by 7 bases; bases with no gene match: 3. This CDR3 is CSGGQGADGYTF. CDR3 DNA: TGCAGCGGGGGACAGGGGGCCGATGGCTACACCTTC. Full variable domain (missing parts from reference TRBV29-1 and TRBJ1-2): SAVISQKPSRDICQRGTSLTIQCQVDSQVTMMFWYRQQPGQSLTLIATANQGSEATYESGFVIDKFPISRPNLTFSTLTVSNMSPEDSSIYLCSGGQGADGYTFGSGTRLTVV.

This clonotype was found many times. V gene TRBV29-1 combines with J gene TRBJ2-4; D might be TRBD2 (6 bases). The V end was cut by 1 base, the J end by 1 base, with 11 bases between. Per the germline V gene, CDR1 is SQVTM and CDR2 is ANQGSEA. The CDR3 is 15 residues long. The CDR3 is CSVEVPGVAKNIQYF. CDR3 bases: TGCAGCGTTGAAGTCCCGGGAGTGGCCAAAAACATTCAGTACTTC.

This CDR3 reads CASSIVGSSAQYF. For the CDR3, the DNA is TGTGCCAGTAGTATAGTCGGTAGCTCGGCCCAGTACTTC. This sequence joins TRBV19 and TRBJ2-5; D is unresolved. With 1 base removed from V and 9 bases from J, the gap between germline ends came to 12 bases. CDR3 length equals 13 residues. Germline V gene lookup returns CDR1 LNHDA and CDR2 SQIVND (reference sequence).

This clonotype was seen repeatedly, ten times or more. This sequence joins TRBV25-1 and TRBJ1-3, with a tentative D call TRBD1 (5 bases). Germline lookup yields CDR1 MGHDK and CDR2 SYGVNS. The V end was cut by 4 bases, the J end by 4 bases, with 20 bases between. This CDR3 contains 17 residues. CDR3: CASSVFNRDPYGNTIYF. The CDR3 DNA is TGTGCCAGCAGTGTCTTCAACCGGGACCCCTACGGAAACACCATATATTTT.

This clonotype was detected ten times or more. The CDR3 loop reads CASSLAGNNYYGYTF. CDR3 DNA sequence: TGCGCCAGCAGCTTGGCCGGCAACAACTACTATGGCTACACCTTC. The rearrangement links TRBV5-1 to TRBJ1-2; no firm D call. Germline CDR1 reads SGHRS; CDR2 reads YFSETQ. This CDR3 is 15 amino acids long. Trimming pared 0 bases from V and 3 bases from J, leaving 12 bases between.

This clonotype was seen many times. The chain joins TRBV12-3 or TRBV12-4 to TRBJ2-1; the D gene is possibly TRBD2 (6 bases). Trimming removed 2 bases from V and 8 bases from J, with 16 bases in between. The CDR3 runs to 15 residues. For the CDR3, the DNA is TGTGCCAGCAGTTTATTAACGGGAGTCATCTATGAGCAGTTCTTC. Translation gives CASSLLTGVIYEQFF.

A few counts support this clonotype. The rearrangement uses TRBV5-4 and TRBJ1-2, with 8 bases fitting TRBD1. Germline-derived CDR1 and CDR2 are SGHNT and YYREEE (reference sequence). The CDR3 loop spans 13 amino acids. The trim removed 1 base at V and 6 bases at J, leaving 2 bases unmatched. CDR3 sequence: CASSLQGANGYTF. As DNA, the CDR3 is TGTGCCAGCAGCTTGCAGGGGGCGAATGGCTACACCTTC.

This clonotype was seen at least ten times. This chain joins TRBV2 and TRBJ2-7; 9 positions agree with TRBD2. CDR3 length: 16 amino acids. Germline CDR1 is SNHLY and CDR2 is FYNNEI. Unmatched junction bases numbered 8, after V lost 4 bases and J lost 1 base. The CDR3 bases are TGTGCCAGCAGTGGAACCGGGACTAGCTATTCCTACGAGCAGTACTTC. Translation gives CASSGTGTSYSYEQYF.

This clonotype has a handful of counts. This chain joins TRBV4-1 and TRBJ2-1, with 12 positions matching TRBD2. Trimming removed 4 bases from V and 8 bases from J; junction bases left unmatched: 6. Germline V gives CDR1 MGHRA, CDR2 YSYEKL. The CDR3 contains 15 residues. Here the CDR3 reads CASSRRLAGEDEQFF. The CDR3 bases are TGCGCCAGCAGCCGAAGACTAGCGGGAGAGGATGAGCAGTTCTTC.

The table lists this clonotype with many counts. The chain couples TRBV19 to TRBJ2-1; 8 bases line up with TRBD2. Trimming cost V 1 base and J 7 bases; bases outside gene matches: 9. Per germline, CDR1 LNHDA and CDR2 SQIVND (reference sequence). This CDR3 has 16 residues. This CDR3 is CASSIGPAGEANEQFF. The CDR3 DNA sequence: TGTGCCAGTAGTATAGGGCCAGCGGGGGAGGCGAATGAGCAGTTCTTC. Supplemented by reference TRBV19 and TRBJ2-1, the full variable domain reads DGGITQSPKYLFRKEGQNVTLSCEQNLNHDAMYWYRQDPGQGLRLIYYSQIVNDFQKGDIAEGYSVSREKKESFPLTVTSAQKNPTAFYLCASSIGPAGEANEQFFGPGTRLTVL.

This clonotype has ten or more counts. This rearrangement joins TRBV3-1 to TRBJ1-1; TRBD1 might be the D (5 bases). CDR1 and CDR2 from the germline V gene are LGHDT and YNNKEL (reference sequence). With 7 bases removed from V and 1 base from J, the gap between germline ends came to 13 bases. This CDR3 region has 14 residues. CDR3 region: CASTIGGRNTEAFF. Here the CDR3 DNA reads TGTGCCAGCACAATCGGGGGACGGAACACTGAAGCTTTCTTT.

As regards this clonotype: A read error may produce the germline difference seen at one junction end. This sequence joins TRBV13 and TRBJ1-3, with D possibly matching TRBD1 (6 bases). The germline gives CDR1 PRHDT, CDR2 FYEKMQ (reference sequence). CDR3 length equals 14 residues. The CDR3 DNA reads TGTGCCAGCAGCTTATCAGGGGCCGGAAACACTATATATTTT. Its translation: CASSLSGAGNTIYF.

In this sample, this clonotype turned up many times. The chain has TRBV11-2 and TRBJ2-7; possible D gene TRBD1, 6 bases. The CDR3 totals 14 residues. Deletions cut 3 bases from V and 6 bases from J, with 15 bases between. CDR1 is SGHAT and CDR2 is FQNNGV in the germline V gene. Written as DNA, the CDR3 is TGTGCCAGCAGCTTTCAACAGGGAACTATCGAGCAGTACTTC. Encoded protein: CASSFQQGTIEQYF. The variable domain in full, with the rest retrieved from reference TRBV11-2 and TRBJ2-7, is EAGVAQSPRYKIIEKRQSVAFWCNPISGHATLYWYQQILGQGPKLLIQFQNNGVVDDSQLPKDRFSAERLKGVDSTLKIQPAKLEDSAVYLCASSFQQGTIEQYFGPGTRLTVT.

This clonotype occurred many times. Written as DNA, the CDR3 is TGTGCCAGCATGGCGGGGGTAAACACCGGGGAGCTGTTTTTT. Its translation is CASMAGVNTGELFF. V usage is TRBV5-5 and J usage is TRBJ2-2, with TRBD2 matching over 7 bases. This CDR3 spans 14 amino acids. CDR1 and CDR2 (germline): SGHKS, YYEKEE (reference sequence). The trim removed 6 bases at V and 2 bases at J, leaving 4 bases unmatched.

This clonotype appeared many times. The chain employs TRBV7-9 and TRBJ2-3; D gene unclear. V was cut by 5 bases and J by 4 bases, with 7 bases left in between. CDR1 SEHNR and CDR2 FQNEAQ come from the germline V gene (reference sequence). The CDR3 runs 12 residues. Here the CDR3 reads CASSAVADTQYF. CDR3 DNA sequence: TGTGCCAGCAGCGCGGTTGCAGATACGCAGTATTTT.

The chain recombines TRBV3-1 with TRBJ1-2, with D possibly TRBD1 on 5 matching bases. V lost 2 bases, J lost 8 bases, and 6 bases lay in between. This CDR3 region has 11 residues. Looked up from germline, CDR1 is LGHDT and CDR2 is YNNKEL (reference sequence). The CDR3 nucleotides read TGTGCCAGCAGCCAACCAGGGGGCTACACCTTC. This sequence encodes CASSQPGGYTF.

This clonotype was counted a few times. CDR3 sequence (DNA): TGTGCCAGCTCACCACCCCACGAGCAGTACTTC. Residues: CASSPPHEQYF. The chain carries TRBV18 and TRBJ2-7; no reliable D call. Germline V CDR1 and CDR2: KGHSH, LQKENI. This CDR3 has 11 amino acids. V gave up 0 bases and J gave up 5 bases, with 2 bases separating them.